The clone carrying this T cell receptor (beta chain) was recorded at least ten times. Its antigen is still unknown. This record belongs to a study of T cells in Graves' hyperthyroidism and ophthalmopathy. General study results and limits: In validation, the model predicted ophthalmopathy. These predictions came a median about 6.5 months before onset. Ophthalmopathy and stable hyperthyroidism were told apart by a 13 V-J model.

Using RNA transcripts as the source, TCR beta CDR3 regions were amplified. First-round RT-PCR with HTBI primers amplified the TCR CDR3 region. TCRdb passed the multiplex PCR reads through MiXCR, listing each CDR3 protein once. The table shows approximately 620,000 distinct CDR3 sequences, with roughly 16% occurring only once. This CDR3 region has 17 residues. Germline values: CDR1 LGHNT, CDR2 FRNRAP. V shed 4 bases and J 7 bases; nucleotides not matched to a gene: 11. The study excluded patients with uncontrolled infection, other autoimmune disease, pregnancy or lactation. Sequenced: blood. The V gene is TRBV12-5, the J gene TRBJ2-1; TRBD1 matches 12 bases. The sequence derives from a woman aged 40 to 50 with Graves' ophthalmopathy. CDR3 nucleotide sequence: TGTGCTAGTGGTTCCTCAAAAGGGACAGGGGGCTTTAATGAGCAGTTCTTC. Its protein is CASGSSKGTGGFNEQFF.